A selection of T cell receptor beta chains follows, all from one sample in a study of blood T cell repertoires in COVID-19. The assay was immunoSEQ multiplex PCR, and TCRdb's table has in-frame clones only and misses some. The sample holds some 200,000 clones, around 84% seen once. Sequenced material: peripheral blood. These receptors were taken from an older woman who had recovered from COVID-19. Each CDR3 is given with its conserved first and last residue. Expanded clones are given a class, and other clones once, few, many or no size at all.

TRBV7-9	TRBJ1-1	few	CASSLGGDPNTEAFF
TRBV29-1	TRBJ1-2	.	CSAEDRGFGYTF
TRBV10-1	TRBJ1-1	.	CASSDRRKQGNTEAFF
TRBV4-1	TRBJ1-5	.	CASSQDGSGTGSNQPQHF
TRBV9	TRBJ2-3	.	CASSDPSGGAIDTQYF
TRBV14	TRBJ1-3	.	CASSQDGGVLNSGNTIYF
TRBV2	TRBJ1-1	.	CASSVQGFEGAFF
TRBV5-1	TRBJ1-1	.	CASSLDREGTEAFF
TRBV24-1	TRBJ1-5	few	CANTGDRGLVQPQHF
TRBV7-8	TRBJ2-5	.	CASSLGQARQETQYF
TRBV3-1/TRBV3-2	TRBJ1-1	.	CACTLTLKEKTEAFF
TRBV7-2	TRBJ1-2	few	CASSLGPGQGNGYTF
TRBV19	TRBJ2-3	.	CASSLLSSGVTDTQYF
TRBV6-4	TRBJ1-6	.	CASSGLTGSGSPLHF
TRBV9	TRBJ2-3	.	CASSVAGSGGVVDTQYF
TRBV15	TRBJ2-5	.	CATSRQGGYAETQYF
TRBV11-2	TRBJ1-6	.	CASSPEGPSFSPLHF
TRBV2	TRBJ2-7	.	CASSVDRKSYEQYF
TRBV18	TRBJ2-5	.	CASSGAETQYF
TRBV2	TRBJ2-7	.	CASSERQREYF
TRBV18	TRBJ1-4	.	CASSPGNKGEKLFF
TRBV5-5	TRBJ1-5	.	CASSLFPRGRYDQPQHF
TRBV10-3	TRBJ2-7	.	CATGQGAYEQYF
TRBV6-4	TRBJ2-1	.	CASSLRAGGYNEQFF
TRBV2	TRBJ2-7	.	CASSASRRDEQYF
TRBV15	TRBJ2-7	.	CATSREFGEQYF